Listed below are T cell receptor beta chains from one sample, sequenced in a study of OX40 agonist ivuxolimab in advanced cancers. Profiling relied on immunoSEQ multiplex PCR, and the TCRdb table lists in-frame clones only, not all of them. The table lists about 79,000 clones, roughly 84% of them singletons. Sequencing used CD4+ or CD8+ T cells sorted from blood, obtained in a trial of the OX40 agonist ivuxolimab. The receptors shown here come from an adult with an advanced solid tumor such as melanoma, head and neck, liver or kidney cancer. CDR3s include the opening cysteine and the closing phenylalanine or tryptophan. A D gene is named only where the DNA matches it firmly. Expanded clones get a size class; other rows say once, few or many, or leave the size out.

TRBV5-1	TRBJ2-1	NA	NA	TGCGCCAGCAGCCGGACTGACAACAATGAGCAGTTCTTC	CASSRTDNNEQFF
TRBV6-5	TRBJ2-5	TRBD1	NA	TGTGCCAGCAGCAGACAGGGATCTACCCAGTACTTC	CASSRQGSTQYF
TRBV5-4	TRBJ2-3	NA	once	TGTGCCAGCAGCTTGCCTGGCGATTCCACAGATACGCAGTATTTT	CASSLPGDSTDTQYF
TRBV13	TRBJ1-1	TRBD1	NA	TGTGCCAGCAGTATACCACAGGGGATGAACACTGAAGCTTTCTTT	CASSIPQGMNTEAFF
TRBV25-1	TRBJ2-3	TRBD2	NA	TGTGCCAGCACCGGCGGGACTAAGAGCACAGATACGCAGTATTTT	CASTGGTKSTDTQYF
TRBV27	TRBJ2-5	NA	NA	TGTGCCAGCAGTTTATCGAGGCTAGCAAGAGAGACCCAGTACTTC	CASSLSRLARETQYF
TRBV30	TRBJ2-2	NA	few	TGTGCCTGGAGTGTACACACGAACACCGGGGAGCTGTTTTTT	CAWSVHTNTGELFF
TRBV19	TRBJ1-1	TRBD1	NA	TGTGCCAGTAGCGATGGGGACAGGGGCACTGAAGCTTTCTTT	CASSDGDRGTEAFF
TRBV9	TRBJ2-2	NA	few	TGTGCCAGCAGCGTAGAAGGGGGACGGACCGGGGAGCTGTTTTTT	CASSVEGGRTGELFF
TRBV4-3	TRBJ2-2	NA	NA	TGCGCCAGCAGCCAAGCTGTAAGATCCGGGGAGCTGTTTTTT	CASSQAVRSGELFF
TRBV27	TRBJ2-3	NA	NA	TGTGCCAGCAGTTTATATGGGGGAAGTAGCACAGATACGCAGTATTTT	CASSLYGGSSTDTQYF